Listed here are 27 T cell receptor beta chains from one sample, sequenced in a study of T cell changes during pregnancy in multiple sclerosis. Method: immunoSEQ multiplex PCR; TCRdb's copy keeps in-frame clones and lacks some. The data contain about 51,000 clones, roughly 94% of them seen just once; the ten biggest clones take up 0.5% to 0.7%. The sequencing used CD4+ T cells from peripheral blood mononuclear cells, collected in the second trimester of pregnancy. These receptors all stem from a female donor with multiple sclerosis, enrolled in a pregnancy study.

The genes are TRBV11-3 and TRBJ2-2; the D gene is possibly TRBD1 (6 bases). V lost 4 bases, J lost 0 bases, and 9 bases lay in between. CDR1 SGHNT and CDR2 YENEEA come from the germline V gene. The CDR3 spans 15 residues. This CDR3 is CASSSGHPNTGELFF. The CDR3 DNA sequence: TGTGCCAGCAGCTCGGGACACCCGAACACCGGGGAGCTGTTTTTT.

The chain is built from TRBV4-3 and TRBJ1-2, with a tentative D call TRBD1 (6 bases). Trimming stripped 1 base from V and 7 bases from J, with 13 bases between. The germline gives CDR1 LGHNA, CDR2 YSLEER. The CDR3 runs to 14 residues. The CDR3 DNA reads TGCGCCAGCAGCCAAGGGGGGGGCATCCCTGGCTACACCTTC. Translating it yields CASSQGGGIPGYTF.

The table lists this clone with a few counts. This chain connects TRBV5-1 to TRBJ1-5; 12 positions agree with TRBD1. The J segment lost 4 bases and the V segment lost 0 bases, leaving 5 bases of the junction unmatched. The CDR3 runs 17 residues. Germline-derived CDR1 and CDR2 are SGHRS and YFSETQ. The CDR3: CASSLGGQGARNQPQHF. The CDR3 DNA reads TGCGCCAGCAGCTTGGGGGGACAGGGGGCTAGGAATCAGCCCCAGCATTTT.

Details on this clone: A junction boundary mismatches the germline segment, possibly from a read error. This chain connects TRBV19 to TRBJ2-7; 10 bases agree with TRBD1. The CDR3 extends over 14 amino acids. CDR1 and CDR2 from the germline V gene are LNHDA and SQIVND (reference sequence). The chain's CDR3 is CATVLGQGVGEQYF. The CDR3 region has the DNA TGCGCTACTGTTCTCGGACAGGGGGTGGGCGAGCAGTACTTC.

J is TRBJ1-5 and V is TRBV19, with 8 bases lining up with TRBD1. The CDR3 consists of 15 residues. V shed 1 base, J shed 4 bases, and the junction held 3 bases outside the gene matches. From germline, CDR1 is LNHDA and CDR2 SQIVND (reference sequence). The CDR3 loop is CASSIVQGVNQPQHF. Written as DNA, the CDR3 is TGTGCCAGTAGTATAGTACAGGGGGTTAATCAGCCCCAGCATTTT.

The genes are TRBV19 and TRBJ1-2, with 9 bases aligning to TRBD1. V was clipped by 6 bases and J by 4 bases; unmatched bases: 15. CDR1 is LNHDA, CDR2 SQIVND, per germline (reference sequence). The CDR3 has 17 residues. The CDR3 DNA reads TGTGCCAGTAGCGAACCGGGACAGGGCTCCTTACTCTATGGCTACACCTTC. This translates into CASSEPGQGSLLYGYTF.

This rearrangement joins TRBV25-1 to TRBJ2-7; 7 bases agree with TRBD1. The CDR3 sequence is 13 residues long. With 3 bases clipped from V and 6 bases from J, the junction kept 5 bases outside the gene matches. Germline CDR1 and CDR2: MGHDK and SYGVNS. CDR3: CASSDHTGAEQYF. The CDR3 DNA is TGTGCCAGCAGTGACCACACAGGGGCCGAGCAGTACTTC.

The rearrangement joins TRBV7-8 to TRBJ2-5; D call uncertain. This CDR3 spans 12 amino acids. Germline-derived CDR1 and CDR2 are SGHVS and FQNEAQ. The ends were cut back, 4 bases at V and 5 bases at J, with 8 bases in the middle. CDR3: CASSSTLETQYF. The DNA of the CDR3 is TGTGCCAGCAGCTCCACATTGGAGACCCAGTACTTC.

The chain links TRBV9 to TRBJ2-1; D is undetermined. V gave up 0 bases and J gave up 4 bases, with 11 bases separating them. The CDR3 covers 15 residues. The germline V gene has CDR1 SGDLS and CDR2 YYNGEE. The CDR3 DNA follows: TGTGCCAGCAGCGTAGGACCCCAGGAATACAATGAGCAGTTCTTC. It translates to CASSVGPQEYNEQFF.

V gene TRBV7-3 combines with J gene TRBJ2-5; D is uncertain. CDR3 length equals 13 residues. The ends were cut back, 4 bases at V and 5 bases at J, with 11 bases in the middle. Germline V gene sequence: CDR1 SGHTA, CDR2 FQGTGA. This CDR3 reads CASSSGPRETQYF. In DNA, the CDR3 is TGTGCCAGCAGCTCTGGGCCCCGGGAGACCCAGTACTTC. Drawing the rest from reference TRBV7-3 and TRBJ2-5, the complete variable domain is GAGVSQTPSNKVTEKGKYVELRCDPISGHTALYWYRQSLGQGPEFLIYFQGTGAADDSGLPNDRFFAVRPEGSVSTLKIQRTERGDSAVYLCASSSGPRETQYFGPGTRLLVL.

The chain's CDR3 is CSVKTGGSNTGELFF. The CDR3 coding sequence is TGCAGCGTAAAAACGGGGGGCTCGAACACCGGGGAGCTGTTTTTT. The rearrangement links TRBV29-1 to TRBJ2-2; tentatively, D is TRBD2 (7 bases). This CDR3 is built from 15 residues. The V end was cut by 6 bases, the J end by 0 bases, with 14 bases between. Germline-derived CDR1 and CDR2 are SQVTM and ANQGSEA.

This rearrangement joins TRBV5-5 to TRBJ2-7; D remains ambiguous. The CDR3 runs to 15 residues. Germline V gives CDR1 SGHKS, CDR2 YYEKEE (reference sequence). V was shortened by 0 bases and J by 1 base, with 11 bases between the two germline ends. The chain's CDR3 is CASSLGATESYEQYF. In DNA form, the CDR3 reads TGTGCCAGCAGCTTGGGAGCAACAGAATCCTACGAGCAGTACTTC.

The genes are TRBV2 and TRBJ1-1; maybe TRBD1 (5 bases). V gave up 5 bases and J gave up 3 bases, with 13 bases separating them. Germline V gene lookup returns CDR1 SNHLY and CDR2 FYNNEI. This CDR3 is built from 14 residues. The CDR3 sequence is CASSLEMGHTEAFF. The CDR3 nucleotides read TGTGCCAGCAGTTTGGAGATGGGGCACACTGAAGCTTTCTTT.

The genes are TRBV7-9 and TRBJ1-1; D is unresolved. The CDR3 has 16 residues. V gave up 0 bases and J gave up 4 bases, with 15 bases separating them. Germline V gene data show CDR1 as SEHNR and CDR2 as FQNEAQ (reference sequence). The CDR3 region has the DNA TGTGCCAGCAGCTTAGCCTCAGGATCGTGGATCACTGAAGCTTTCTTT. Translation gives CASSLASGSWITEAFF.

The chain has TRBV4-2 and TRBJ1-3, with 12 bases fitting TRBD1. CDR3 length equals 16 residues. The germline gives CDR1 LGHNA, CDR2 YNFKEQ. Losses at the gene ends were 6 bases for V and 4 bases for J; bases not matched to a gene: 7. The CDR3 loop is CASSPGQGAGGNTIYF. As DNA, the CDR3 is TGTGCCAGCAGTCCGGGACAGGGGGCGGGAGGAAACACCATATATTTT.

This sequence joins TRBV19 and TRBJ1-2; 8 bases line up with TRBD1. Per the germline V gene, CDR1 is LNHDA and CDR2 is SQIVND (reference sequence). Losses at the gene ends were 3 bases for V and 5 bases for J; bases not matched to a gene: 2. This CDR3 is built from 13 residues. The CDR3 here is CASSMTGEYGYTF. For the CDR3, the DNA is TGTGCCAGTAGTATGACAGGGGAATATGGCTACACCTTC.

The chain joins TRBV6-5 to TRBJ2-4, with D possibly TRBD2 on 5 matching bases. The V end was cut by 0 bases, the J end by 7 bases, with 16 bases between. The CDR3 consists of 16 residues. Germline V CDR1 and CDR2: MNHEY, SVGAGI. The CDR3 loop is CASSYSGGPSKNIQYF. The CDR3 nucleotides read TGTGCCAGCAGTTACTCCGGCGGGCCCTCGAAGAACATTCAGTACTTC.

V is TRBV10-3 and J is TRBJ2-7; TRBD2 is a possible D gene (6 bases). The CDR3 has 13 amino acids. The V gene lost 7 bases and the J gene lost 2 bases, with 12 bases spanning the gap. CDR1 ENHRY and CDR2 SYGVKD come from the germline V gene. CDR3 sequence: CAITPGLTYEQYF. The CDR3, as DNA: TGTGCCATCACCCCGGGACTCACCTACGAGCAGTACTTC.

This sequence joins TRBV18 and TRBJ1-2; the match to TRBD1 covers 8 bases. Germline CDR1 KGHSH, CDR2 LQKENI. The length of the CDR3 is 14 residues. The V segment lost 2 bases and the J segment 7 bases; nucleotides outside the gene matches: 6. As DNA, the CDR3 is TGTGCCAGCTCACCAGACAGGGGTGTAGGTGGCTACACCTTC. It translates to CASSPDRGVGGYTF.

The chain has TRBV18 and TRBJ1-6; 7 bases map to TRBD1. The germline CDR1 and CDR2 sequences are KGHSH and LQKENI. The CDR3 consists of 17 residues. The junction had 6 bases not matched to a gene; V was cut back by 3 bases and J by 1 base. The CDR3 loop is CASSPTGDVSYNSPLHF. The CDR3 bases are TGTGCCAGCTCACCTACAGGGGACGTGTCCTATAATTCACCCCTCCACTTT. The entire variable domain, with the rest obtained from reference TRBV18 and TRBJ1-6, is as follows: NAGVMQNPRHLVRRRGQEARLRCSPMKGHSHVYWYRQLPEEGLKFMVYLQKENIIDESGMPKERFSAEFPKEGPSILRIQQVVRGDSAAYFCASSPTGDVSYNSPLHFGNGTRLTVT.

The CDR3 sequence is CASSPGTANYGYTF. In nucleotides, the CDR3 is TGTGCCAGCAGTCCCGGGACAGCTAACTATGGCTACACCTTC. The chain combines TRBV6-5 with TRBJ1-2; 7 bases fit TRBD1. J gave up 0 bases and V 5 bases, and 3 bases lay outside the gene matches. The CDR3 loop spans 14 amino acids. Looked up from germline, CDR1 is MNHEY and CDR2 is SVGAGI.

V gene TRBV6-5 combines with J gene TRBJ2-3; a possible D gene is TRBD1 (6 bases). Germline-derived CDR1 and CDR2 are MNHEY and SVGAGI. V lost 2 bases to trimming and J lost 0 bases, with 12 bases between them. The CDR3 is 16 amino acids. CDR3 protein: CASSYGIGGSTDTQYF. In DNA form, the CDR3 reads TGTGCCAGCAGTTACGGGATAGGGGGAAGCACAGATACGCAGTATTTT.

This chain connects TRBV9 to TRBJ2-5; possible D gene TRBD1, 6 bases. The V end lost 3 bases, the J end lost 5 bases, and 20 bases lay between the germline ends. The CDR3 is 16 residues long. Per the germline V gene, CDR1 is SGDLS and CDR2 is YYNGEE. CDR3 sequence: CASSAQASGVLETQYF. The CDR3 DNA reads TGTGCCAGCAGCGCCCAGGCTTCAGGGGTCTTGGAGACCCAGTACTTC.

The count of this clone is one. The rearrangement uses TRBV30 and TRBJ1-6, with TRBD1 identical over 7 bases. The CDR3 consists of 15 residues. Unmatched junction bases numbered 6, after V lost 7 bases and J lost 0 bases. Germline V gene sequence: CDR1 GTSNPN, CDR2 SVGIG (reference sequence). This CDR3 reads CASPGQSSYNSPLHF. The DNA for the CDR3 is TGTGCCTCCCCGGGACAGAGCTCCTATAATTCACCCCTCCACTTT.

The V call is TRBV7-6, the J call TRBJ2-3, with 10 positions matching TRBD2. CDR3 length: 16 residues. Germline values: CDR1 SGHVS, CDR2 FNYEAQ. With V trimmed by 1 base and J by 5 bases, 6 bases remained unmatched. CDR3 in amino acids: CASSLERGGRGDTQYF. CDR3 sequence (DNA): TGTGCCAGCAGCTTAGAGCGGGGGGGCCGGGGAGATACGCAGTATTTT.

The chain employs TRBV27 and TRBJ1-1; TRBD1 aligns across 8 bases. Looked up from germline, CDR1 is MNHEY and CDR2 is SMNVEV (reference sequence). V dropped 2 bases and J dropped 5; count of bases not matched to a gene: 7. This CDR3 spans 15 amino acids. CDR3 amino acids: CASSLPPTGDTEAFF. In DNA, the CDR3 is TGTGCCAGCAGTTTACCTCCGACAGGGGATACTGAAGCTTTCTTT.

This rearrangement joins TRBV6-5 to TRBJ1-1; TRBD1 aligns across 7 bases. The ends lost 0 bases at V and 4 bases at J; junction bases unmatched: 5. The CDR3 is 15 residues long. CDR1 and CDR2 (germline): MNHEY, SVGAGI. For the CDR3, the DNA is TGTGCCAGCAGTTACTCAGGCAGGGGGGCCACTGAAGCTTTCTTT. As protein: CASSYSGRGATEAFF.